Each of the 30 T cell receptor beta chains below was sequenced from the same sample in a study of blood T cell repertoires in COVID-19. Method: immunoSEQ multiplex PCR; TCRdb's copy keeps in-frame clones and lacks some. Here the sample spans 200,000 to 300,000 clones, approximately 86% being singletons. Sequenced sample: peripheral blood. The origin of the receptors is a man in his forties who had recovered from COVID-19.

V is TRBV29-1 and J is TRBJ2-2, with 7 bases aligning to TRBD1. V dropped 5 bases and J dropped 6; count of bases not matched to a gene: 9. This CDR3 is 14 amino acids long. Germline CDR1 SQVTM, CDR2 ANQGSEA. The CDR3 region has the DNA TGCAGCGTTCTGACAGGGATCTTTCCCGGGGAGCTGTTTTTT. Encoded protein: CSVLTGIFPGELFF.

The chain recombines TRBV6-5 with TRBJ2-2, with TRBD2 as a possible D gene (5 bases). The germline V gene has CDR1 MNHEY and CDR2 SVGAGI. Trimming took 3 bases from V and 1 from J, leaving 6 bases between them. The CDR3 loop spans 14 amino acids. CDR3 protein: CASSYRENTGELFF. The DNA of the CDR3 is TGTGCCAGCAGTTATCGGGAGAACACCGGGGAGCTGTTTTTT.

The chain has TRBV7-8 and TRBJ2-1; no definite D call. The CDR3 contains 13 residues. The V gene's germline CDR1 is SGHVS and CDR2 FQNEAQ. V dropped 2 bases and J dropped 7 bases, with 9 bases sitting between them. The CDR3 nucleotides are TGTGCCAGCAGCTTACGGTCCTCAAATGAGCAGTTCTTC. It encodes CASSLRSSNEQFF.

The chain employs TRBV18 and TRBJ1-1; no clear D. Trimming took 6 bases from V and 1 from J, leaving 9 bases between them. The CDR3 sequence is 13 residues long. The germline V gene has CDR1 KGHSH and CDR2 LQKENI. The CDR3 nucleotides read TGTGCCAGCTCCCACGGGTGGAACACTGAAGCTTTCTTT. It specifies CASSHGWNTEAFF.

The chain recombines TRBV11-2 with TRBJ2-5, with 8 bases lining up with TRBD2. CDR1 is SGHAT and CDR2 is FQNNGV in the germline V gene. Trimming cost V 5 bases and J 4 bases; bases outside gene matches: 9. This CDR3 is 15 amino acids long. The CDR3 sequence: CASSQNQGLGETQYF. The DNA for the CDR3 is TGTGCCAGCAGCCAAAACCAGGGACTAGGAGAGACCCAGTACTTC.

The chain links TRBV13 to TRBJ2-5; 8 nucleotides line up with TRBD2. This CDR3 has 14 residues. The junction had 2 bases not matched to a gene; V was cut back by 4 bases and J by 1 base. Germline V gene sequence: CDR1 PRHDT, CDR2 FYEKMQ (reference sequence). The CDR3 DNA reads as TGTGCCAGCAGCTCACGGGGGGGCCAAGAGACCCAGTACTTC. Translating it yields CASSSRGGQETQYF. The whole variable domain, remainder taken from reference TRBV13 and TRBJ2-5, is AAGVIQSPRHLIKEKRETATLKCYPIPRHDTVYWYQQGPGQDPQFLISFYEKMQSDKGSIPDRFSAQQFSDYHSELNMSSLELGDSALYFCASSSRGGQETQYFGPGTRLLVL.

V gene TRBV4-3 combines with J gene TRBJ2-2; 8 nucleotides match TRBD2. The CDR3 has 16 residues. V gave up 0 bases and J gave up 4 bases; unmatched junction bases: 4. Germline V gene lookup returns CDR1 LGHNA and CDR2 YSLEER. CDR3 amino acids: CASSQEREGGTGELFF. The CDR3 DNA reads as TGCGCCAGCAGCCAAGAACGGGAGGGAGGCACCGGGGAGCTGTTTTTT.

The chain employs TRBV5-4 and TRBJ2-7; the D is unclear. The CDR3 contains 17 residues. Germline loops: CDR1 SGHNT, CDR2 YYREEE (reference sequence). Trimming removed 4 bases at V and 2 bases at J, with 22 bases between. CDR3: CASSRPRGRTSAYEQYF. The DNA of the CDR3 is TGTGCCAGCAGCCGTCCCCGAGGCCGCACCTCAGCCTACGAGCAGTACTTC.

The rearrangement joins TRBV5-4 to TRBJ2-7; 7 bases fit TRBD2. The V gene's germline CDR1 is SGHNT and CDR2 YYREEE (reference sequence). The CDR3 is made up of 15 amino acids. V dropped 2 bases and J dropped 2; count of bases not matched to a gene: 7. CDR3 DNA sequence: TGTGCCAGCAGCTTAAAACGGGAGGCGGCCTACGAGCAGTACTTC. Translated: CASSLKREAAYEQYF. Full variable domain (rest looked up from reference TRBV5-4 and TRBJ2-7): ETGVTQSPTHLIKTRGQQVTLRCSSQSGHNTVSWYQQALGQGPQFIFQYYREEENGRGNFPPRFSGLQFPNYSSELNVNALELDDSALYLCASSLKREAAYEQYFGPGTRLTVT.

This chain links TRBV19 with TRBJ2-3, with 8 nucleotides matching TRBD2. V shed 5 bases, J shed 6 bases, and the junction held 10 bases outside the gene matches. The CDR3 spans 15 residues. CDR1 is LNHDA, CDR2 SQIVND, per germline (reference sequence). CDR3 bases: TGTGCCAGTAGTCCGACTAGCGCGTTGTCGGATACGCAGTATTTT. This encodes CASSPTSALSDTQYF.

The chain couples TRBV10-2 to TRBJ2-2, with D possibly TRBD2 on 6 matching bases. The CDR3 extends over 13 amino acids. From germline, CDR1 is WSHSY and CDR2 SAAADI. Here the CDR3 reads CPSAGGCTGELFF. The CDR3, as DNA: TGCCCATCAGCAGGAGGGTGCACCGGGGAGCTGTTTTTT.

The V and J genes are TRBV4-1 and TRBJ1-4; D may be TRBD1 (5 bases). The CDR3 is 17 residues long. Trimming removed 2 bases from V and 0 bases from J, with 13 bases in between. The germline V gene has CDR1 MGHRA and CDR2 YSYEKL. For the CDR3, the DNA is TGCGCCAGCAGCCAAAGGGGCGGGAGTGCAACTAATGAAAAACTGTTTTTT. Amino acid sequence: CASSQRGGSATNEKLFF.

The chain has TRBV5-1 and TRBJ2-1, with 10 positions matching TRBD2. The V segment lost 3 bases and the J segment 3 bases; nucleotides outside the gene matches: 6. Germline V gene sequence: CDR1 SGHRS, CDR2 YFSETQ. This CDR3 is 16 amino acids long. The CDR3 region has the DNA TGCGCCAGCAGCTCATTATCTAGCGGGGGCTACAATGAGCAGTTCTTC. Residues: CASSSLSSGGYNEQFF.

The rearrangement uses TRBV3-1 (or the pseudogene TRBV3-2) and TRBJ2-7; D possibly corresponds to TRBD2 (7 bases). The germline V and J ends were trimmed by 3 bases and 2 bases, with 20 bases remaining between them. CDR1 is LGHDT and CDR2 is YNNKEL in the germline V gene (reference sequence). The CDR3 has 17 amino acids. The CDR3, as DNA: TGTGCCAGCAGCCATAGGGGGGAAGCTAGCGGTGCCTACGAGCAGTACTTC. Translating it yields CASSHRGEASGAYEQYF.

This clone has a handful of counts. The chain has TRBV12-3 or TRBV12-4 and TRBJ1-1; D gene uncertain. This CDR3 comprises 13 residues. V was pared by 6 bases and J by 5 bases, with 13 bases between. CDR3: CASRYREGTEAFF. As DNA, the CDR3 is TGTGCCAGCAGATACAGAGAGGGAACTGAAGCTTTCTTT.

The V and J genes are TRBV2 and TRBJ1-2; D possibly corresponds to TRBD1 (6 bases). The CDR3 runs 14 residues. Germline values: CDR1 SNHLY, CDR2 FYNNEI. V lost 6 bases to trimming and J lost 8 bases, with 19 bases between them. This CDR3 reads CASSALGQLGGYTF. DNA of the CDR3: TGTGCCAGCAGCGCCCTCGGACAGCTGGGGGGCTACACCTTC.

The chain uses TRBV7-2 and TRBJ2-3; 8 bases match TRBD2. The junction had 4 bases not matched to a gene; V was cut back by 5 bases and J by 3 bases. CDR3 size: 14 residues. Germline-derived CDR1 and CDR2 are SGHTA and FQGNSA. CDR3: CASSRSGVTDTQYF. The CDR3, as DNA: TGTGCCAGCAGCCGTAGCGGGGTAACAGATACGCAGTATTTT. Filled out from reference TRBV7-2 and TRBJ2-3, the complete variable domain reads GAGVSQSPSNKVTEKGKDVELRCDPISGHTALYWYRQSLGQGLEFLIYFQGNSAPDKSGLPSDRFSAERTGGSVSTLTIQRTQQEDSAVYLCASSRSGVTDTQYFGPGTRLTVL.

The chain combines TRBV25-1 with TRBJ1-1; D is possibly TRBD1 (5 bases). Germline CDR1 reads MGHDK; CDR2 reads SYGVNS. The CDR3 sequence is 16 residues long. Trimming removed 1 base at V and 1 base at J, with 13 bases between. The CDR3 DNA sequence: TGTGCCAGCAGTGAATCCACGGGGGATGGGAACACTGAAGCTTTCTTT. It codes for CASSESTGDGNTEAFF.

CDR3 DNA sequence: TGTGCCAGCAGCGTAGCTAACATGGGGGCGGGCGGGGCCAACGTCCTGACTTTC. As protein: CASSVANMGAGGANVLTF. The genes are TRBV9 and TRBJ2-6; D may be TRBD1 (6 bases). Looked up from germline, CDR1 is SGDLS and CDR2 is YYNGEE. The CDR3 runs 18 residues. Trimming pared 0 bases from V and 4 bases from J, leaving 17 bases between.

This clone was found many times. The chain has TRBV7-2 and TRBJ1-6; possibly TRBD1 for D (6 bases). V was clipped by 2 bases and J by 10 bases, with 12 bases between them. This CDR3 contains 14 residues. Per germline, CDR1 SGHTA and CDR2 FQGNSA. The CDR3 here is CASSLNIRGSPLHF. CDR3 nucleotide sequence: TGTGCCAGCAGCTTAAATATCAGGGGCTCACCCCTCCACTTT.

The chain combines TRBV19 with TRBJ1-3, with 10 nucleotides matching TRBD1. The germline CDR1 and CDR2 sequences are LNHDA and SQIVND (reference sequence). The CDR3 is 14 residues long. V was pared by 10 bases and J by 1 base, with 4 bases of the junction left unmatched. Here the CDR3 DNA reads TGTGCCACTGGGACAGGGGATTCTGGAAACACCATATATTTT. Its protein product is CATGTGDSGNTIYF.

The chain has TRBV6-6 and TRBJ2-7, with D possibly TRBD2 on 6 matching bases. V was pared by 3 bases and J by 5 bases, with 17 bases between. The germline CDR1 and CDR2 sequences are MNHNY and SVGAGI (reference sequence). The CDR3 consists of 15 residues. CDR3 sequence (DNA): TGTGCCAGCAGTTATAGGAGGGGAAAGGCTGACGAGCAGTACTTC. This encodes CASSYRRGKADEQYF.

The rearrangement links TRBV5-4 to TRBJ1-1; TRBD1 aligns across 7 bases. There are 13 residues in the CDR3. CDR1 and CDR2 from the germline V gene are SGHNT and YYREEE (reference sequence). Trimming removed 3 bases from V and 5 bases from J; junction bases left unmatched: 4. CDR3 sequence reads: CASSSGQLTEAFF. CDR3 in DNA: TGTGCCAGCAGCTCGGGACAGCTAACTGAAGCTTTCTTT.

The chain recombines TRBV10-3 with TRBJ1-2; a weak D match, TRBD1 (5 bases). The CDR3 totals 13 residues. V lost 8 bases and J 4 bases, leaving 14 bases between the germline ends. Germline V gives CDR1 ENHRY, CDR2 SYGVKD. The CDR3 DNA follows: TGTGCCATCCAAGGGTTAGGGGTCTATGGCTACACCTTC. Encoded protein: CAIQGLGVYGYTF.

This chain joins TRBV6-1 and TRBJ1-2; no reliable D call. The CDR3 runs to 14 residues. V gave up 0 bases and J gave up 5 bases, with 10 bases separating them. Germline lookup yields CDR1 MNHNS and CDR2 SASEGT. CDR3 nucleotide sequence: TGTGCCAGCAGTGAAGCACGTAGATCGTATGGCTACACCTTC. Its translation: CASSEARRSYGYTF.

The chain uses TRBV7-9 and TRBJ2-7, with a possible D match to TRBD1 (7 bases). The CDR3 is 13 amino acids. The V end lost 8 bases, the J end lost 9 bases, and 20 bases lay between the germline ends. Germline CDR1 and CDR2: SEHNR and FQNEAQ (reference sequence). As DNA, the CDR3 is TGTGCCAGCGGGGGAGGCCCTAGGACAGGGCAGTACTTC. Translation gives CASGGGPRTGQYF. Full variable domain (remainder filled in from reference TRBV7-9 and TRBJ2-7): DTGVSQNPRHKITKRGQNVTFRCDPISEHNRLYWYRQTLGQGPEFLTYFQNEAQLEKSRLLSDRFSAERPKGSFSTLEIQRTEQGDSAMYLCASGGGPRTGQYFGPGTRLTVT.

The chain couples TRBV19 to TRBJ1-2, with a weak D call TRBD1 (6 bases). The V end lost 1 base, the J end lost 5 bases, and 14 bases lay between the germline ends. This CDR3 contains 15 residues. Germline-derived CDR1 and CDR2 are LNHDA and SQIVND (reference sequence). CDR3 nucleotide sequence: TGTGCCAGTAGTATAGGCTCCGGGACAAAGTATGGCTACACCTTC. Translated: CASSIGSGTKYGYTF.

This sequence joins TRBV2 and TRBJ2-1; unclear D gene. This CDR3 is built from 15 residues. The germline V gene has CDR1 SNHLY and CDR2 FYNNEI. V lost 3 bases to trimming and J lost 2 bases, with 11 bases between them. Here the CDR3 DNA reads TGTGCCAGCAGTGAGGTCAGGCAAGCCTACAATGAGCAGTTCTTC. This encodes CASSEVRQAYNEQFF.

The chain recombines TRBV15 with TRBJ2-7; D gene uncertain. Germline V CDR1 and CDR2: LNHNV, YYDKDF (reference sequence). There are 13 residues in the CDR3. Trimming left V 0 bases short and J 6 bases short, with 9 bases between. The CDR3 sequence: CATSREPLSEQYF. In DNA, the CDR3 is TGTGCCACCAGCAGAGAGCCCTTGAGCGAGCAGTACTTC. Full variable domain (rest looked up from reference TRBV15 and TRBJ2-7): DAMVIQNPRYQVTQFGKPVTLSCSQTLNHNVMYWYQQKSSQAPKLLFHYYDKDFNNEADTPDNFQSRRPNTSFCFLDIRSPGLGDTAMYLCATSREPLSEQYFGPGTRLTVT.

This chain connects TRBV11-2 to TRBJ2-3; TRBD1 matches 8 bases. This CDR3 region has 14 residues. The germline V gene has CDR1 SGHAT and CDR2 FQNNGV. Losses at the gene ends were 6 bases for V and 7 bases for J; bases not matched to a gene: 9. The CDR3 region has the DNA TGTGCCAGCAGTTTTCAGGGGGCGCGATATACGCAGTATTTT. Translation gives CASSFQGARYTQYF.